The subject of this entry is one TCR beta chain. This entry comes from a study of T cells in Graves' hyperthyroidism and ophthalmopathy. As for the study in general: Peripheral blood was secured at the point of initial diagnosis, before any treatment.

It was RNA transcripts that yielded the amplified TCR beta CDR3 regions. Researchers ran a first-round RT-PCR on the TCR CDR3 using the HTBI primer set. TCRdb analysed the multiplex PCR reads with MiXCR anew, one entry per CDR3 protein. The sample has fewer than 650,000 distinct CDR3 sequences; approximately 14% are singletons. V was shortened by 3 bases and J by 5 bases, with 20 bases between the two germline ends. Germline CDR1 SGDLS, CDR2 YYNGEE. The CDR3 contains 16 residues. This receptor was taken from a woman between 40 and 50 years old with Graves' ophthalmopathy. Sequencing input: blood. The chain recombines TRBV9 with TRBJ1-1, with D possibly matching TRBD1 (5 bases). The CDR3 region has the DNA TGTGCCAGCAGCGCCGCGGGGGTCGGGGAGAGGACTGAAGCTTTCTTT. Its protein is CASSAAGVGERTEAFF.